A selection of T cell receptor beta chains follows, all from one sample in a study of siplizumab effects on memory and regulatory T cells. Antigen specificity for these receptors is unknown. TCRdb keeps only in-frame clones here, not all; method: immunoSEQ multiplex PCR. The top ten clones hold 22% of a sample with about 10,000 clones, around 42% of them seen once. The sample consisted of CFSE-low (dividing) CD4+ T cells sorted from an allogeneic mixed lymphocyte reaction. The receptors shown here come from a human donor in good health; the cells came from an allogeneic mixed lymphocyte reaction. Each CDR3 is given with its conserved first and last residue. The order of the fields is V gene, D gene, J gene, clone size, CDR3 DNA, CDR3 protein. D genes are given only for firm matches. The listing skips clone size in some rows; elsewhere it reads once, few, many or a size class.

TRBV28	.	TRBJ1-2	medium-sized	TGTGCCAGCAGTCCATACCCATTCCCCGATAAGCCTAACTATGGCTACACCTTC	CASSPYPFPDKPNYGYTF
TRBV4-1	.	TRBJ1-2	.	TGCGCCAGCAGCCAATGGATCGGATCGGCCAATAACTATGGCTACACCTTC	CASSQWIGSANNYGYTF
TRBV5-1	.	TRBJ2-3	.	TGCGCCAGCAGCAATAGCATCACAGATACGCAGTATTTT	CASSNSITDTQYF
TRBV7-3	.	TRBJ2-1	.	TGTGCCAGCAGCCGGGATCTAATGGGTGAGCAGTTCTTC	CASSRDLMGEQFF
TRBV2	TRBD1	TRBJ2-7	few	TGTGCCAGTCGCAGAATCGGGACAGGGCAAGAGCAGTACTTC	CASRRIGTGQEQYF
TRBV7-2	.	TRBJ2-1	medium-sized	TGTGCCAGCAGCTTTGGGGGAAGCTCCTACAATGAGCAGTTCTTC	CASSFGGSSYNEQFF
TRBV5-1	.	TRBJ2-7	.	TGCGCCAGCAGCCTGCTAGGTTACGAGCAGTACTTC	CASSLLGYEQYF
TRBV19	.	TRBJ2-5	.	TGTGCCAGTAGTATTGGCCGAGACGAGACCCAGTACTTC	CASSIGRDETQYF
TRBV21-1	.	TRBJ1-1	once	TGTGCCAGCAGCAAACGGGGGATGAACACTGAAGCTTTCTTT	CASSKRGMNTEAFF
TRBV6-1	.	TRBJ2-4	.	TGTGCCAGGGAACAGGATTTGTACTTC	CAREQDLYF
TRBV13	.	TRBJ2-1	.	TGTGCCAGCAGCCGGACCGACAAGGCCGGCTCCTACAATGAGCAGTTCTTC	CASSRTDKAGSYNEQFF
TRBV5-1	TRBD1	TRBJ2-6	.	TGCGCCAGCAGCTCCAGACAGGGGGCTGTGGCGGGGGCCAACGTCCTGACTTTC	CASSSRQGAVAGANVLTF
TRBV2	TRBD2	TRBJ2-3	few	TGTGCCAGCAGTGTAGGCACTAGCGGGGAAACAGATACGCAGTATTTT	CASSVGTSGETDTQYF
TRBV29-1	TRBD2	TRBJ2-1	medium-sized	TGCAGCGCCGGTTCTAGCGGGAGGGATGAGCAGTTCTTC	CSAGSSGRDEQFF
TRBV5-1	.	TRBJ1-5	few	TGCGCCAGCAGCTTGGGTCAGGGACAGCCCCAGCATTTT	CASSLGQGQPQHF
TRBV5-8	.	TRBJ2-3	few	TGTGCCAGCAGCGACATAGGGGGATCTAGCACAGATACGCAGTATTTT	CASSDIGGSSTDTQYF
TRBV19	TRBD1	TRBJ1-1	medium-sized	TGTGCCAGTCGCCAGAGGACAGGGCGGACGAACACTGAAGCTTTCTTT	CASRQRTGRTNTEAFF
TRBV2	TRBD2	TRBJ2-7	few	TGTGCCAGCAACCCCAACGGACTAGTCATCGACGAGCAGTACTTC	CASNPNGLVIDEQYF
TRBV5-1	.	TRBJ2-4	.	TGCGCCAGCAGCTTGGGGTTGGGGGACAAAAACATTCAGTACTTC	CASSLGLGDKNIQYF
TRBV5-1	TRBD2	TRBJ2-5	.	TGCGCCAGCAGCATCGTAGCGGGAGGACGGGAGACCCAGTACTTC	CASSIVAGGRETQYF
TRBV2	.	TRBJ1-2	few	TGTGCCAGCAGTGAGGGTTCATACTATGGCTACACCTTC	CASSEGSYYGYTF
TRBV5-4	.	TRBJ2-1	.	TGTGCCAGCAGCTCAGCCCTTCGTACTGAGCAGTTCTTC	CASSSALRTEQFF
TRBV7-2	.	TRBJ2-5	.	TGTGCCAGCAGCTTAGCCCACAACCAGTACTTC	CASSLAHNQYF
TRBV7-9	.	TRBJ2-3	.	TGTGCCAGCAGCTTAGCGCGAAGCTCTAGCACAGATACGCAGTATTTT	CASSLARSSSTDTQYF
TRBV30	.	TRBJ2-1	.	TGTGCCTGGTTGGGCTCCCGCTCCTACAATGAGCAGTTCTTC	CAWLGSRSYNEQFF
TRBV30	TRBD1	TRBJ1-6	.	TGTGCCTGGGCGGGACAGGGGGTGTCACCCCTCCACTTT	CAWAGQGVSPLHF
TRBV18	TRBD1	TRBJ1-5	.	TGTGCCAGCTCACCCACACGGAGGGGACAGCTCTCTAGCAATCAGCCCCAGCATTTT	CASSPTRRGQLSSNQPQHF
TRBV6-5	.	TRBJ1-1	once	TGTGCCAGCACAACTTCGGGGAGGACTGAAGCTTTCTTT	CASTTSGRTEAFF
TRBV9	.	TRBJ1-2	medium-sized	TGTGCCAGCAGCCCGGACAGTTATGGCTACACCTTC	CASSPDSYGYTF
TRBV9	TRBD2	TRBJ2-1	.	TGTGCCAGCAGCATTTCTAGCGGGAGTTACAATGAGCAGTTCTTC	CASSISSGSYNEQFF
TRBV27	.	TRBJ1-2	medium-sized	TGTGCCAGCAGGAGCGGACGGTCCTATGGCTACACCTTC	CASRSGRSYGYTF
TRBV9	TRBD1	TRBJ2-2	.	TGTGCCAGCAGCAATTTAGCCGGGACAGGGGGCGAGTACGGGGAGCTGTTTTTT	CASSNLAGTGGEYGELFF
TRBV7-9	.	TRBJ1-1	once	TGTGCCAGCAGCTTAAACACTGAAGCTTTCTTT	CASSLNTEAFF
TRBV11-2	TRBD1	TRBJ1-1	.	TGTGCCAGCGGGTATGGAGGACAGGGACACACTGAAGCTTTCTTT	CASGYGGQGHTEAFF
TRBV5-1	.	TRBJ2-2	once	TGCGCCAGCAGCTTGAGGCTTCGGGCCGCCGGGGAGCTGTTTTTT	CASSLRLRAAGELFF
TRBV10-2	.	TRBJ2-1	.	TGCGCCAGCAGTGAGTCGCAAGGTTACAATGAGCAGTTCTTC	CASSESQGYNEQFF
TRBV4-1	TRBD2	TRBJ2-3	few	TGCGCCAGCAGCCAAGCGCCGGGACTAGCGGAGGGACCATCGGCAGATACGCAGTATTTT	CASSQAPGLAEGPSADTQYF
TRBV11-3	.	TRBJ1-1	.	TGTGCCAGCAGCGAGACAGGGAACACTGAAGCTTTCTTT	CASSETGNTEAFF